These 10 T cell receptor beta chains were sequenced from one sample in a study of CD8+ T cells in alopecia areata. RNA was isolated and reverse transcribed to cDNA, the sequencing template. Repertoires were generated with immunoSEQ multiplex PCR, while TCRdb's copy carries only in-frame clones and drops some. The sample contains 150,000 to 200,000 clones, under 60% of which appear only once. Treatment given: oral pan-JAK inhibitor, 5-10 mg twice daily. The input for sequencing was CD8+ T cells sorted from blood, taken at week 24, from a patient treated with tofacitinib. The receptors come from a human donor with alopecia areata.

The rearrangement joins TRBV7-9 to TRBJ1-2; maybe TRBD1 (6 bases). Trimming took off 8 bases at V and 13 bases at J, with 32 bases between the two ends. Germline V gene lookup returns CDR1 SEHNR and CDR2 FQNEAQ (reference sequence). The CDR3 totals 16 residues. Written as DNA, the CDR3 is TGTGCCAGCCCCAACGAGACCCCGGGACATACGAGAATATTCACCTTC. The encoded protein is CASPNETPGHTRIFTF.

The V and J genes are TRBV2 and TRBJ2-1, with TRBD1 as a possible D gene (5 bases). The CDR3 runs to 16 residues. V was shortened by 2 bases and J by 7 bases, with 18 bases between the two germline ends. Germline V gives CDR1 SNHLY, CDR2 FYNNEI. In DNA form, the CDR3 reads TGTGCCAGCAGTGAAAGAGGCAGGGCAATTTTTAATGAGCAGTTCTTC. Protein sequence: CASSERGRAIFNEQFF.

The chain carries TRBV20-1 and TRBJ2-5; no firm D call. Germline CDR1 DFQATT, CDR2 SNEGSKA (reference sequence). V gave up 3 bases and J gave up 4 bases, with 6 bases separating them. There are 11 residues in the CDR3. CDR3 nucleotides: TGCAGTGCTAGGGTTGCAGAGACCCAGTACTTC. The encoded protein is CSARVAETQYF.

As to this clone: Other DNA sequences within the sample encode an identical CDR3. The chain employs TRBV4-1 and TRBJ2-7, with D perhaps TRBD2 (5 bases). This CDR3 comprises 12 residues. V was clipped by 1 base and J by 4 bases, with 5 bases between them. Germline CDR1 reads MGHRA; CDR2 reads YSYEKL. CDR3 in amino acids: CASSQAGYEQYF. The CDR3 DNA sequence: TGCGCCAGCAGCCAAGCGGGGTACGAGCAGTACTTC.

The rearrangement uses TRBV20-1 and TRBJ2-1; no definite D call. The CDR3 spans 11 residues. Germline lookup yields CDR1 DFQATT and CDR2 SNEGSKA (reference sequence). V was clipped by 3 bases and J by 7 bases, with 7 bases between them. Here the CDR3 reads CSASLPNEQFF. CDR3 sequence (DNA): TGCAGTGCTAGTCTACCGAATGAGCAGTTCTTC.

This clone appeared a single time. A read error may explain this, as a much larger clone is one base away. This chain connects TRBV5-6 to TRBJ2-3, with no clear D. In germline, CDR1 is SGHDT, CDR2 YYEEEE. Trimming removed 5 bases from V and 2 bases from J, with 3 bases in between. CDR3 size: 11 residues. CDR3 DNA: TGTGCCAGCAGTAACACAGATACGCAGTATTTT. Protein: CASSNTDTQYF.

This clone was detected a few times. The CDR3 reads CSVEVGSSNTGELFF. CDR3 DNA: TGCAGCGTTGAAGTTGGTAGCTCGAACACCGGGGAGCTGTTTTTT. This chain links TRBV29-1 with TRBJ2-2; D not certain. Germline CDR1 SQVTM, CDR2 ANQGSEA. V gave up 1 base and J gave up 0 bases, with 9 bases separating them. The CDR3 consists of 15 residues.

The rearrangement uses TRBV4-1 and TRBJ1-5; D remains ambiguous. The germline V and J ends were trimmed by 0 bases and 7 bases, with 10 bases remaining between them. Germline CDR1 reads MGHRA; CDR2 reads YSYEKL. The CDR3 runs to 14 residues. CDR3 sequence: CASSQDGGQQPQHF. DNA for the CDR3: TGCGCCAGCAGCCAAGATGGAGGGCAGCAGCCCCAGCATTTT.

This clone occurred a few times. The genes are TRBV7-9 and TRBJ2-2; the match to TRBD2 covers 7 bases. Germline values: CDR1 SEHNR, CDR2 FQNEAQ (reference sequence). The CDR3 contains 15 residues. J lost 1 base, V lost 2 bases, and 1 base had no gene match. Here the CDR3 reads CASSLKRGNTGELFF. DNA of the CDR3: TGTGCCAGCAGCTTAAAGCGGGGGAACACCGGGGAGCTGTTTTTT.

The chain links TRBV13 to TRBJ2-7; D remains unclear. The CDR3 consists of 12 residues. The germline gives CDR1 PRHDT, CDR2 FYEKMQ (reference sequence). Trimming shortened V by 4 bases and J by 2 bases, and 6 bases separated the two germline ends. The CDR3 loop reads CASSYDPYEQYF. CDR3 coding DNA: TGTGCCAGCAGCTACGACCCCTACGAGCAGTACTTC.